This T cell receptor beta chain appears in the sequencing data of a study of T cells in Graves' hyperthyroidism and ophthalmopathy. Trimming took off 5 bases at V and 7 bases at J, with 18 bases between the two ends. The germline CDR1 and CDR2 sequences are SGHTA and FQGTGA. This CDR3 region has 15 residues. RNA transcripts gave rise to amplified TCR beta CDR3 regions. Researchers ran a first-round RT-PCR on the TCR CDR3 using the HTBI primer set. TCRdb redid the calling of the multiplex PCR reads with MiXCR, one entry per CDR3 protein. The repertoire holds about 420,000 distinct CDR3 sequences, 15% to 18% seen once, with 13% to 15% in the top ten. Study observations and caveats: The model predicted ophthalmopathy a median about 6.6 months before onset.

Patients aged 18 to 65 had newly diagnosed hyperthyroidism lasting under 2 months. Patients were excluded because of uncontrolled infection, other autoimmune disease, pregnancy or lactation. This clonotype was recorded many times. The antigen remains undetermined. The chain has TRBV7-3 and TRBJ2-1; D is possibly TRBD2 (7 bases). The receptor was isolated from a woman under 30 with Graves' hyperthyroidism. The sequenced material came from blood. CDR3: CASSDVGRGGNEQFF. CDR3 DNA: TGTGCCAGCAGCGACGTGGGGAGGGGGGGGAATGAGCAGTTCTTC.